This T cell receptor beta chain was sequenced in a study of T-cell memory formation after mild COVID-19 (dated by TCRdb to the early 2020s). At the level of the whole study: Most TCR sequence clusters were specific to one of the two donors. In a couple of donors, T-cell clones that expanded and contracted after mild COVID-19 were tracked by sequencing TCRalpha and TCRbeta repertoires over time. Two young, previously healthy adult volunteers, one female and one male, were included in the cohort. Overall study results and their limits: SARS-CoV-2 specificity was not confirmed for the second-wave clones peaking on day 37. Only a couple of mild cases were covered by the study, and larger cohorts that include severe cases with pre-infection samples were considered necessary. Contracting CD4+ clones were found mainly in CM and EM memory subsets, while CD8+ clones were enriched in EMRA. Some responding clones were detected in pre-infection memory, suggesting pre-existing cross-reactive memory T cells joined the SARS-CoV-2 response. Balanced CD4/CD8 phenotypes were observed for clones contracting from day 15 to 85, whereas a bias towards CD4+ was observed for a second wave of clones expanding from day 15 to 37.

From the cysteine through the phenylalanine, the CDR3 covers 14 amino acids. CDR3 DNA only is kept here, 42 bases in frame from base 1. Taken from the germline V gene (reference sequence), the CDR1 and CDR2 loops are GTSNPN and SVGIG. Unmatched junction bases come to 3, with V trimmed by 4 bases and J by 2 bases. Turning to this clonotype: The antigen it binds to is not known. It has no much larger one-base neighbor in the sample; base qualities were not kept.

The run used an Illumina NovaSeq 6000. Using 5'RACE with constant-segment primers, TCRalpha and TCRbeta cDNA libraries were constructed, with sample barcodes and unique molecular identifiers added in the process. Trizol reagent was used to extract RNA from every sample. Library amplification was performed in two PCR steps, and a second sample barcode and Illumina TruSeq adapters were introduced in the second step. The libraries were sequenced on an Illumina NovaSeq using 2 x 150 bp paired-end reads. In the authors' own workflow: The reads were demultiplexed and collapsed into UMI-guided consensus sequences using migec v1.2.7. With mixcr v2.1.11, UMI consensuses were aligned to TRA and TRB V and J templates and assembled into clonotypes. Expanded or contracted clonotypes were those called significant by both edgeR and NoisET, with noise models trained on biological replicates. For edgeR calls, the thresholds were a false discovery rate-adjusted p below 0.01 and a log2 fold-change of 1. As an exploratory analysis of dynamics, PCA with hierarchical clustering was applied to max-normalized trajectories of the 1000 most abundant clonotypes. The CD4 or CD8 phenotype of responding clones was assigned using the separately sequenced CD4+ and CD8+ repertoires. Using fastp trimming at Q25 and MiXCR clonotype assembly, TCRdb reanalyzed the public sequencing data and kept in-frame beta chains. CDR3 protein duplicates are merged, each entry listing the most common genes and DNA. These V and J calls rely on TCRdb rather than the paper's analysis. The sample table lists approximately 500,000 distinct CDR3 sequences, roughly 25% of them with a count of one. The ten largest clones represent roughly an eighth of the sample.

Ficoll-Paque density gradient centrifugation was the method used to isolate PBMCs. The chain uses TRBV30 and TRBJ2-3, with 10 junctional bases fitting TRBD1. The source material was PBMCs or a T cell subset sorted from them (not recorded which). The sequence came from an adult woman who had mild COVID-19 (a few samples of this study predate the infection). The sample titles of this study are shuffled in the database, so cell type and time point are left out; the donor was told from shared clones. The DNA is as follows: TGTGCCTGGACCGGGACAGGGGACACAGATACGCAGTATTTT. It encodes CAWTGTGDTDTQYF.